A selection of T cell receptor beta chains follows, all from one sample in a study of T cell responses to AZD1222 COVID-19 vaccine. Method: immunoSEQ multiplex PCR; TCRdb's copy keeps in-frame clones and lacks some. The data contain about 130,000 clones, approximately 92% of them seen just once; the ten biggest clones take up approximately 7%. Here the sequenced sample was peripheral blood, taken 28 days after the second AZD1222 dose. The receptor source for this set is an adult who received the AZD1222 COVID-19 vaccine. Both conserved end residues are part of each CDR3. Each record gives: J gene, V gene, D gene, clone size, CDR3 DNA, CDR3 protein. The D gene is left open where the match is weak. The listing skips clone size in some rows; elsewhere it reads once, few, many or a size class.

j_gene: TRBJ2-1
v_gene: TRBV7-9
d_gene: -
abundance: -
CDR3nt: TGTGCCAGCAGCTTCGTGGGTAAGGAGGAGTTCTTC
CDR3aa: CASSFVGKEEFF

j_gene: TRBJ1-4
v_gene: TRBV18
d_gene: -
abundance: -
CDR3nt: TGTGCCAGCTCACTACACAGGGATGAAAAACTGTTTTTT
CDR3aa: CASSLHRDEKLFF

j_gene: TRBJ2-3
v_gene: TRBV4-1
d_gene: -
abundance: -
CDR3nt: TGCGCCAGCAGCCAAGGAATGGGGGCAGATACGCAGTATTTT
CDR3aa: CASSQGMGADTQYF

j_gene: TRBJ2-1
v_gene: TRBV6-2/TRBV6-3
d_gene: TRBD2
abundance: -
CDR3nt: TGTGCCAGCAGCGGCGGGGGGGCAAAGAATAATGAGCAGTTCTTC
CDR3aa: CASSGGGAKNNEQFF

j_gene: TRBJ2-7
v_gene: TRBV3-1/TRBV3-2
d_gene: -
abundance: -
CDR3nt: TGTGCCAGCAGCCTCTCCGGGGGTTACGAGCAGTACTTC
CDR3aa: CASSLSGGYEQYF

j_gene: TRBJ2-5
v_gene: TRBV7-6
d_gene: TRBD1
abundance: -
CDR3nt: TGTGCCAGCAGCTACGACCCGACAGGGCCTGAGACCCAGTACTTC
CDR3aa: CASSYDPTGPETQYF

j_gene: TRBJ1-2
v_gene: TRBV4-1
d_gene: -
abundance: -
CDR3nt: TGCGCCAGCAGCCCCGGGAGCAGCTATGGCTACACCTTC
CDR3aa: CASSPGSSYGYTF

j_gene: TRBJ2-7
v_gene: TRBV10-1
d_gene: -
abundance: -
CDR3nt: TGCGCCGGGGTGGATACTTTCACCGGGACGTCTTCTTACGAGCAGTACTTC
CDR3aa: CAGVDTFTGTSSYEQYF

j_gene: TRBJ2-5
v_gene: TRBV5-1
d_gene: -
abundance: -
CDR3nt: TGCGCCAGCAGCTTCCCAGGTGGAGAGACCCAGTACTTC
CDR3aa: CASSFPGGETQYF

j_gene: TRBJ1-2
v_gene: TRBV2
d_gene: -
abundance: once
CDR3nt: TGTGCCAGCGAAAGGACAGCCTATAGTGGCTACACCTTC
CDR3aa: CASERTAYSGYTF

j_gene: TRBJ1-6
v_gene: TRBV7-8
d_gene: -
abundance: -
CDR3nt: TGTGCCAGCAGCCGGATGGGGGGTTCACCCCTCCACTTT
CDR3aa: CASSRMGGSPLHF

j_gene: TRBJ1-1
v_gene: TRBV7-9
d_gene: -
abundance: -
CDR3nt: TGTGCCAGCAGATTTGAAGACACTGAAGCTTTCTTT
CDR3aa: CASRFEDTEAFF

j_gene: TRBJ1-3
v_gene: TRBV18
d_gene: -
abundance: once
CDR3nt: TGTGCCAGCTCACCGGGACGGATCTCTGGAAACACCATATATTTT
CDR3aa: CASSPGRISGNTIYF

j_gene: TRBJ2-1
v_gene: TRBV27
d_gene: TRBD2
abundance: -
CDR3nt: TGTGCCAGCAGAGAAGTAGCGGGGGGTGTCAACAATGAGCAGTTCTTC
CDR3aa: CASREVAGGVNNEQFF

j_gene: TRBJ1-5
v_gene: TRBV7-9
d_gene: TRBD1
abundance: -
CDR3nt: TGTGCCAGCAGCTCCGGGACAGGGCGGCAGCCCCAGCATTTT
CDR3aa: CASSSGTGRQPQHF

j_gene: TRBJ2-5
v_gene: TRBV5-4
d_gene: -
abundance: -
CDR3nt: TGTGCCAGCAGCTTAAAAGTAACCGGTGCGGAGACCCAGTACTTC
CDR3aa: CASSLKVTGAETQYF

j_gene: TRBJ1-2
v_gene: TRBV24-1
d_gene: -
abundance: -
CDR3nt: TGTGCCACCAGTGACCCGAAGTGCAGGGAGAATATTGACTATGGCTACACCTTC
CDR3aa: CATSDPKCRENIDYGYTF

j_gene: TRBJ1-5
v_gene: TRBV7-8
d_gene: -
abundance: -
CDR3nt: TGTGCCAGCAGCTTGGAGGGGGGTCGCAATCAGCCCCAGCATTTT
CDR3aa: CASSLEGGRNQPQHF

j_gene: TRBJ1-2
v_gene: TRBV29-1
d_gene: -
abundance: once
CDR3nt: TGCAGCGTCGCGACAGATTCTAACTATGGCTACACCTTC
CDR3aa: CSVATDSNYGYTF

j_gene: TRBJ1-1
v_gene: TRBV5-1
d_gene: -
abundance: -
CDR3nt: TGCGCCAGCAGCCTCGGGCCTCATGAAGCTTTCTTT
CDR3aa: CASSLGPHEAFF

j_gene: TRBJ1-1
v_gene: TRBV7-9
d_gene: -
abundance: -
CDR3nt: TGTGCCAGCAGGACAGGTGGGAACACTGAAGCTTTCTTT
CDR3aa: CASRTGGNTEAFF

j_gene: TRBJ1-6
v_gene: TRBV19
d_gene: -
abundance: -
CDR3nt: TGTGCCAGTAGTCCCCGTCGAGGGGAAAATTCACCCCTCCACTTT
CDR3aa: CASSPRRGENSPLHF

j_gene: TRBJ2-5
v_gene: TRBV30
d_gene: -
abundance: -
CDR3nt: TGTGCCTGGAGTGTACGGACGCGGGAGACCCAGTACTTC
CDR3aa: CAWSVRTRETQYF

j_gene: TRBJ2-2
v_gene: TRBV23-1
d_gene: -
abundance: -
CDR3nt: TGCGCCAGCAGTCAATCCGGACAGTCCCGAAACACCGGGGAGCTGTTTTTT
CDR3aa: CASSQSGQSRNTGELFF

j_gene: TRBJ2-1
v_gene: TRBV6-4
d_gene: TRBD1
abundance: -
CDR3nt: TGTGCCAGCAGCCCTGACAGGGTGTACAATGAGCAGTTCTTC
CDR3aa: CASSPDRVYNEQFF

j_gene: TRBJ2-7
v_gene: TRBV19
d_gene: TRBD2
abundance: -
CDR3nt: TGTGCCAGTAGTATAGACCGGCGGGGGTACTACGAGCAGTACTTC
CDR3aa: CASSIDRRGYYEQYF

j_gene: TRBJ2-5
v_gene: TRBV5-8
d_gene: TRBD1
abundance: -
CDR3nt: TGTGCCAGCAGCTGGGGGACAGCCGTGAGCGAGACCCAGTACTTC
CDR3aa: CASSWGTAVSETQYF

j_gene: TRBJ2-2
v_gene: TRBV7-9
d_gene: -
abundance: once
CDR3nt: TGTGCCAGCAGCTTACGGGTGGGCGAAACCGGGGAGCTGTTTTTT
CDR3aa: CASSLRVGETGELFF

j_gene: TRBJ1-6
v_gene: TRBV7-6
d_gene: TRBD1
abundance: medium-sized
CDR3nt: TGTGCCAGCAGCGCGACGGGACAGGGACGTGATTCACCCCTCCACTTT
CDR3aa: CASSATGQGRDSPLHF

j_gene: TRBJ2-5
v_gene: TRBV28
d_gene: -
abundance: -
CDR3nt: TGTGCCAGCAGTCCCAATAAAGAGACCCAGTACTTC
CDR3aa: CASSPNKETQYF

j_gene: TRBJ2-7
v_gene: TRBV20-1
d_gene: -
abundance: -
CDR3nt: TGCAGTGCCCGGTACGACAGGTTGTACTTC
CDR3aa: CSARYDRLYF

j_gene: TRBJ1-5
v_gene: TRBV6-5
d_gene: TRBD1
abundance: -
CDR3nt: TGTGCCAGCACTGCGGACAGGACCTATCAGCCCCAGCATTTT
CDR3aa: CASTADRTYQPQHF

j_gene: TRBJ1-2
v_gene: TRBV20-1
d_gene: -
abundance: once
CDR3nt: TGCAGTGCTAGAGGGACGGAAGGCTACACCTTC
CDR3aa: CSARGTEGYTF

j_gene: TRBJ1-4
v_gene: TRBV6-5
d_gene: -
abundance: -
CDR3nt: TGTGCCAGCAGTTACTCCCCCGAGGGGAATGAAAAACTGTTTTTT
CDR3aa: CASSYSPEGNEKLFF

j_gene: TRBJ1-1
v_gene: TRBV7-9
d_gene: -
abundance: -
CDR3nt: TGTGCCAGCAGCTTAGCTGCAGGGCTAACTTTCTTT
CDR3aa: CASSLAAGLTFF

j_gene: TRBJ1-1
v_gene: TRBV2
d_gene: -
abundance: -
CDR3nt: TGTGCCAGCAGTGAATATTCGGGGATCTCCAAAGCTTTCTTT
CDR3aa: CASSEYSGISKAFF

j_gene: TRBJ1-3
v_gene: TRBV18
d_gene: -
abundance: -
CDR3nt: TGTGCCAGCTCACCACCGATTGACAGGATCGGAAACACCATATATTTT
CDR3aa: CASSPPIDRIGNTIYF